These 30 T cell receptor beta chains share one sample of origin, sequenced in a study of OX40 agonist ivuxolimab in advanced cancers. The data were produced by immunoSEQ multiplex PCR, yet TCRdb's version contains in-frame clones alone and is incomplete. The sample lists under 11,000 clones; 75% to 85% were seen once. Sample: CD4+ or CD8+ T cells sorted from blood, taken in a trial of the OX40 agonist ivuxolimab. The receptors here all came from an adult with an advanced solid tumor such as melanoma, head and neck, liver or kidney cancer.

The chain couples TRBV19 to TRBJ1-5, with a weak D call TRBD1 (5 bases). This CDR3 contains 15 residues. The V end lost 7 bases, the J end lost 2 bases, and 15 bases lay between the germline ends. The germline V gene encodes CDR1 LNHDA and CDR2 SQIVND (reference sequence). CDR3 protein: CASTSLGAGNQPQHF. CDR3 sequence (DNA): TGTGCCAGTACCTCCCTCGGGGCGGGCAATCAGCCCCAGCATTTT.

This rearrangement joins TRBV5-6 to TRBJ1-2, with D tentatively TRBD1 (5 bases). Trimming took 6 bases from V and 3 from J, leaving 15 bases between them. This CDR3 comprises 14 residues. CDR1 SGHDT and CDR2 YYEEEE come from the germline V gene. CDR3 loop: CASTPRGVHYGYTF. The CDR3, as DNA: TGTGCCAGCACCCCTCGAGGGGTTCACTATGGCTACACCTTC.

This sequence joins TRBV6-5 and TRBJ2-7; D gene ambiguous. This CDR3 is 13 amino acids long. Per the germline V gene, CDR1 is MNHEY and CDR2 is SVGAGI. Trimming removed 5 bases at V and 4 bases at J, with 12 bases between. CDR3 sequence: CASSGTTLYEQYF. CDR3 bases: TGTGCCAGCAGTGGAACGACACTTTACGAGCAGTACTTC.

The chain has TRBV21-1 and TRBJ2-7; the table's D call of TRBD1 was not tested on the DNA. TRBV21-1 is a recognized pseudogene. The CDR3 covers 15 residues. In nucleotides, the CDR3 is TGTGCCAGCAGCCTACCCGGACAGGACTCCTACGAGCAGTACTTC. Translation gives CASSLPGQDSYEQYF.

This clone was recorded a few times. J is TRBJ2-1 and V is TRBV6-1; D may match TRBD1 or TRBD2 (5 bases each). Germline V gene data show CDR1 as MNHNS and CDR2 as SASEGT. The CDR3 extends over 16 amino acids. V lost 2 bases to trimming and J lost 7 bases, with 18 bases between them. CDR3 loop: CASSESAVGPDNEQFF. The CDR3 nucleotides are TGTGCCAGCAGTGAATCTGCGGTGGGACCCGATAATGAGCAGTTCTTC.

V is TRBV7-6 and J is TRBJ1-1; 8 positions agree with TRBD1. CDR1 and CDR2 from the germline V gene are SGHVS and FNYEAQ. This CDR3 region has 13 residues. Germline trimming cut 0 bases from V and 8 bases from J; bases unmatched to any gene: 2. Here the CDR3 DNA reads TGTGCCAGCAGCTTAGCCGGGACAGGAGAAGCTTTCTTT. Encoded protein: CASSLAGTGEAFF.

The chain joins TRBV7-6 to TRBJ1-4, with D unclear. The V gene lost 4 bases and the J gene lost 4 bases, with 10 bases spanning the gap. The CDR3 has 14 residues. The V gene's germline CDR1 is SGHVS and CDR2 FNYEAQ. The CDR3 nucleotides are TGTGCCAGCAGCTCGGGCCTTCTTAATGAAAAACTGTTTTTT. As protein: CASSSGLLNEKLFF.

V is TRBV30 and J is TRBJ1-1; TRBD1 matches at 10 bases. The CDR3 has 16 amino acids. The V gene end was trimmed by 4 bases and the J gene end by 2 bases; junction bases not matched to a gene: 10. Germline assignment: CDR1 GTSNPN and CDR2 SVGIG (reference sequence). The CDR3 reads CAWTGSGTGANTEAFF. Here the CDR3 DNA reads TGTGCCTGGACCGGGTCGGGGACAGGGGCCAACACTGAAGCTTTCTTT.

The chain joins TRBV5-1 to TRBJ2-1, with 8 bases fitting TRBD1. Germline CDR1 reads SGHRS; CDR2 reads YFSETQ. This CDR3 comprises 15 residues. V shed 4 bases, J shed 6 bases, and the junction held 9 bases outside the gene matches. CDR3 DNA sequence: TGCGCCAGCAGCCCGGGACAGGATGATCGCAATGAGCAGTTCTTC. Translated, it gives CASSPGQDDRNEQFF. Based on the CDR3 plus reference TRBV5-1 and TRBJ2-1, the full variable domain is KAGVTQTPRYLIKTRGQQVTLSCSPISGHRSVSWYQQTPGQGLQFLFEYFSETQRNKGNFPGRFSGRQFSNSRSEMNVSTLELGDSALYLCASSPGQDDRNEQFFGPGTRLTVL.

V and J are TRBV27 and TRBJ1-1; 8 bases are shared with TRBD1. The junction had 8 bases not matched to a gene; V was cut back by 5 bases and J by 0 bases. This CDR3 spans 16 amino acids. Per germline, CDR1 MNHEY and CDR2 SMNVEV (reference sequence). The CDR3 sequence: CASSPQGDLMNTEAFF. CDR3 nucleotide sequence: TGTGCCAGCAGTCCACAGGGGGACCTTATGAACACTGAAGCTTTCTTT.

The chain carries TRBV11-3 and TRBJ2-2; 10 bases map to TRBD1. CDR3 length: 16 residues. Germline loops: CDR1 SGHNT, CDR2 YENEEA. Trimming at V came to 4 bases and at J to 1 base, leaving 3 bases not matched to a gene. The CDR3 loop reads CASSSRDRGNTGELFF. The CDR3, as DNA: TGTGCCAGCAGCTCCAGGGACAGGGGGAACACCGGGGAGCTGTTTTTT.

The chain couples TRBV6-1 to TRBJ2-7; D is unresolved. V was shortened by 6 bases and J by 6 bases, with 9 bases between the two germline ends. The length of the CDR3 is 11 residues. CDR1 is MNHNS, CDR2 SASEGT, per germline. The DNA of the CDR3 is TGTGCCAGCAGGACCGTGGGCGAGCAGTACTTC. Translated: CASRTVGEQYF.

The chain links TRBV1 to TRBJ2-7; the table names TRBD2, a call not compared with the DNA. TRBV1 is classified as a pseudogene. CDR3 length: 15 residues. The CDR3 region has the DNA TGCACCAGCAGCCCGCACCCGGGAGCCGCCTACGAGCAGTACTTC. It yields the protein CTSSPHPGAAYEQYF.

The chain has TRBV6-5 and TRBJ2-1; TRBD2 agrees at 7 bases. V was clipped by 4 bases and J by 4 bases; unmatched bases: 4. Germline values: CDR1 MNHEY, CDR2 SVGAGI. CDR3 size: 14 residues. The CDR3, as DNA: TGTGCCAGCAGTTTGGTAGCGGGTTACAATGAGCAGTTCTTC. Its translation is CASSLVAGYNEQFF.

The rearrangement joins TRBV19 to TRBJ1-5; 7 nucleotides line up with TRBD1. This CDR3 is 15 amino acids long. V shed 3 bases, J shed 5 bases, and the junction held 7 bases outside the gene matches. From germline, CDR1 is LNHDA and CDR2 SQIVND (reference sequence). CDR3 loop: CASSMVGGDYQPQHF. CDR3 sequence (DNA): TGTGCCAGTAGTATGGTAGGGGGCGATTATCAGCCCCAGCATTTT.

In this sample, this clone turned up a few times. The V call is TRBV13, the J call TRBJ2-3; 7 bases are a match to TRBD2. Germline values: CDR1 PRHDT, CDR2 FYEKMQ (reference sequence). CDR3 size: 15 residues. The ends lost 4 bases at V and 0 bases at J; junction bases unmatched: 4. CDR3 amino acids: CASSYGGTSTDTQYF. CDR3 DNA: TGTGCCAGCAGCTACGGGGGGACTAGCACAGATACGCAGTATTTT.

This clone was seen a handful of times. Here the CDR3 reads CASISLRESGNTIYF. DNA of the CDR3: TGTGCCAGCATCTCCCTTAGGGAATCTGGAAACACCATATATTTT. The chain uses TRBV28 and TRBJ1-3; D is ambiguous. CDR1 is MDHEN, CDR2 SYDVKM, per germline. V lost 7 bases and J lost 1, with 14 bases in between. CDR3 size: 15 residues.

The chain uses TRBV6-4 and TRBJ1-1; 7 bases map to TRBD1. V was pared by 5 bases and J by 1 base, with 4 bases of the junction left unmatched. This CDR3 is built from 14 residues. Germline-derived CDR1 and CDR2 are MRHNA and SNTAGT. CDR3 in amino acids: CASSPGQENTEAFF. The CDR3 bases are TGTGCCAGCAGTCCCGGACAGGAGAACACTGAAGCTTTCTTT.

This chain connects TRBV7-3 to TRBJ1-1; 8 bases align to TRBD1. Trimming cost V 4 bases and J 4 bases; bases outside gene matches: 5. The CDR3 has 14 residues. CDR1 is SGHTA, CDR2 FQGTGA, per germline. The CDR3 loop is CASSSQGAGTEAFF. Here the CDR3 DNA reads TGTGCCAGCAGCTCCCAGGGGGCAGGCACTGAAGCTTTCTTT.

The J gene is TRBJ2-5, the V gene TRBV2; D not certain. Trimming took off 4 bases at V and 2 bases at J, with 2 bases between the two ends. The CDR3 length is 11 residues. Per the germline V gene, CDR1 is SNHLY and CDR2 is FYNNEI. For the CDR3, the DNA is TGTGCCAGCAGTGGACAAGAGACCCAGTACTTC. Amino acids: CASSGQETQYF.

The rearrangement joins TRBV27 to TRBJ2-7; 12 bases match TRBD2. The trim removed 6 bases at V and 4 bases at J, leaving 4 bases unmatched. Germline V gives CDR1 MNHEY, CDR2 SMNVEV (reference sequence). This CDR3 is 14 amino acids long. CDR3 sequence reads: CASRPGLAGYEQYF. As DNA, the CDR3 is TGTGCCAGCAGACCGGGACTAGCGGGTTACGAGCAGTACTTC.

This sequence joins TRBV13 and TRBJ1-4; weak D call: TRBD1 (6 bases). The germline CDR1 and CDR2 sequences are PRHDT and FYEKMQ (reference sequence). The length of the CDR3 is 15 residues. Trimming cost V 4 bases and J 3 bases, with 12 bases left between them. The CDR3 coding sequence is TGTGCCAGCAGCTCAAGGACAGAAGCTAATGAAAAACTGTTTTTT. It yields the protein CASSSRTEANEKLFF.

This clone appeared once. Other nucleotide sequences in the sample specify the same CDR3. The chain has TRBV4-1 and TRBJ2-7; weak D call: TRBD1 (6 bases). The CDR3 sequence is 14 residues long. V lost 0 bases and J 1 base, leaving 7 bases between the germline ends. Germline-derived CDR1 and CDR2 are MGHRA and YSYEKL. CDR3 sequence (DNA): TGCGCCAGCAGCCAAGAGGGGGCATCCTACGAGCAGTACTTC. It yields the protein CASSQEGASYEQYF.

The V and J genes are TRBV30 and TRBJ1-5; 9 bases line up with TRBD1. The CDR3 covers 15 residues. J gave up 7 bases and V 1 base, and 8 bases lay outside the gene matches. The germline V gene encodes CDR1 GTSNPN and CDR2 SVGIG (reference sequence). CDR3 in DNA: TGTGCCTGGAGTGGTGGACAGGGGCTAGGCCAGCCCCAGCATTTT. It encodes CAWSGGQGLGQPQHF.

The V and J genes are TRBV29-1 and TRBJ2-1, with no clear D. V was shortened by 1 base and J by 5 bases, with 12 bases between the two germline ends. This CDR3 is built from 14 residues. Germline-derived CDR1 and CDR2 are SQVTM and ANQGSEA. The CDR3: CSVEGFTVNNEQFF. CDR3 sequence (DNA): TGCAGCGTTGAAGGGTTTACGGTGAACAATGAGCAGTTCTTC.

CDR3 sequence reads: CASPAPTGIDYGYTF. CDR3 nucleotide sequence: TGTGCCAGCCCCGCCCCGACAGGGATCGACTATGGCTACACCTTC. The chain recombines TRBV7-9 with TRBJ1-2, with 7 nucleotides matching TRBD1. Germline V gives CDR1 SEHNR, CDR2 FQNEAQ (reference sequence). The V gene end was trimmed by 8 bases and the J gene end by 3 bases; junction bases not matched to a gene: 12. The CDR3 loop spans 15 amino acids.

The chain uses TRBV7-8 and TRBJ2-5; TRBD1 might be the D (6 bases). The CDR3 is 14 amino acids. The V and J ends lost 5 bases and 1 base respectively, with 11 bases between them. The germline V gene has CDR1 SGHVS and CDR2 FQNEAQ. The CDR3 region has the DNA TGTGCCAGCAGCCCCGGGACATCCCAAGAGACCCAGTACTTC. Residues: CASSPGTSQETQYF.

The genes are TRBV6-1 and TRBJ2-2; D tentatively fits TRBD1 or TRBD2 (6 bases each). The CDR3 covers 14 residues. Trimming shortened V by 2 bases and J by 6 bases, and 10 bases separated the two germline ends. The germline gives CDR1 MNHNS, CDR2 SASEGT. The CDR3 DNA reads as TGTGCCAGCAGTGAAAAGGGGGAGGCCGGGGAGCTGTTTTTT. Protein product: CASSEKGEAGELFF.

This clone was seen a few times. V gene TRBV10-3 combines with J gene TRBJ2-6; D gene unclear. CDR3 length: 15 amino acids. V was shortened by 2 bases and J by 0 bases, with 5 bases between the two germline ends. Germline values: CDR1 ENHRY, CDR2 SYGVKD. In DNA, the CDR3 is TGTGCCATCAGTGAGGTCCACTCTGGGGCCAACGTCCTGACTTTC. It encodes CAISEVHSGANVLTF.

In this sample, this clone turned up a few times. CDR3 sequence (DNA): TGTGCCAGCAGCTGGGGACAGGGGCTGAACACTGAAGCTTTCTTT. It is translated as CASSWGQGLNTEAFF. The rearrangement links TRBV7-2 to TRBJ1-1; 10 bases map to TRBD1. The trim removed 4 bases at V and 0 bases at J, leaving 2 bases unmatched. This CDR3 has 15 amino acids. Germline CDR1 reads SGHTA; CDR2 reads FQGNSA.